The entry below describes one TCR beta chain. Its cognate antigen is unknown. The investigators reverse transcribed all of the isolated RNA, so they sequenced expressed TCRB transcripts. This table comes from immunoSEQ multiplex PCR, and its TCRdb copy is limited to in-frame clones, with some not included. The sample lists 450,000 to 550,000 clones, 30% occurring once. This sample is drawn from a study of beta chain features in type 1 diabetes. General observations from the study: Sequencing from cDNA could over-represent high-TCR-expressing cells. Compared with healthy donors, patients appeared to share more similar naive, central memory and regulatory TCRB repertoires.

The ends lost 2 bases at V and 5 bases at J; junction bases unmatched: 6. CDR1 SGHDT and CDR2 YYEEEE come from the germline V gene. This CDR3 comprises 14 residues. The chain is built from TRBV5-6 and TRBJ2-5; TRBD1 agrees at 7 bases. This TCR derives from a young man in good health. Sequences were obtained from naive CD4+ T cells from blood. This CDR3 reads CASSLRQGWETQYF. In DNA form, the CDR3 reads TGTGCCAGCAGCTTAAGACAGGGTTGGGAGACCCAGTACTTC.